The rows below give T cell receptor beta chains drawn from one sample of a study of T cells in Graves' hyperthyroidism and ophthalmopathy. TCRdb redid the calling of the multiplex PCR reads with MiXCR, one entry per CDR3 protein. This sample yields 350,000 to 400,000 distinct CDR3 sequences, of which around 14% are seen a single time; more than 9.5% belongs to the top ten. What was sequenced was blood. The receptor set was obtained from a woman aged 60-75 years with Graves' hyperthyroidism. Both conserved end residues are part of each CDR3. D genes are given only for firm matches. Part of the rows lack a size; the others show once, few, many or a class for expanded clones.

size,V,J,D,DNA,CDR3
-,TRBV19,TRBJ1-2,TRBD1,TGTGCCAGTAGTATGTCAGGGGGCCGTGGTGGCTACACCTTC,CASSMSGGRGGYTF
few,TRBV4-2,TRBJ2-1,-,TGTGCCAGCAGCCAAGTACTAGGCGATGAGCAGTTCTTC,CASSQVLGDEQFF
many,TRBV28,TRBJ1-2,-,TGTGCCAGCAGGGACGGATTCTATGGCTACACCTTC,CASRDGFYGYTF
many,TRBV28,TRBJ2-4,-,TGTGCCAGCAGTCTTTACAGGGCGAACATTCAGTACTTC,CASSLYRANIQYF
many,TRBV5-1,TRBJ1-6,-,TGCGCCAGCAGCTCCACGATCGGCAAAAATTCACCCCTCCACTTT,CASSSTIGKNSPLHF
few,TRBV19,TRBJ2-1,TRBD2,TGTGCCAGTAGTATAGATCCCCCGGCTAACGGGGGGGATAATGAGCAGTTCTTC,CASSIDPPANGGDNEQFF
-,TRBV12-5,TRBJ2-3,-,TGTGCTAGTGCCCCAGAGTGGGATACGCAGTATTTT,CASAPEWDTQYF
-,TRBV5-6,TRBJ2-5,TRBD1,TGTGCCAGCAGCACGAGCCGGACAGGGCAAGAGACCCAGTACTTC,CASSTSRTGQETQYF
-,TRBV19,TRBJ1-5,TRBD1,TGTGCCAGTAGTGTCCCGGGACAGGGCCACTATCAGCCCCAGCATTTT,CASSVPGQGHYQPQHF
few,TRBV9,TRBJ2-5,-,TGTGCCAGCAGAACCGGCTTAGGAGGGGCCGAGACCCAGTACTTC,CASRTGLGGAETQYF
-,TRBV19,TRBJ1-2,-,TGTGCCAGTAGTATATTTCCCCCCGGGACAAATGGCTACACCTTC,CASSIFPPGTNGYTF
many,TRBV2,TRBJ2-1,TRBD1,TGTGCCAGCCCTCGACAGGGGATCCTCAATGAGCAGTTCTTC,CASPRQGILNEQFF
-,TRBV19,TRBJ2-7,-,TGTGCCAGTAGGGACCGGGACCGACCCTACGAGCAGTACTTC,CASRDRDRPYEQYF
few,TRBV29-1,TRBJ2-7,-,TGCAGCGTTGGGGGGGTTTTCTCCTACGAGCAGTACTTC,CSVGGVFSYEQYF
few,TRBV5-1,TRBJ2-1,TRBD2,TGCGCCAGCAGCTTAAGGCGGGAGGGCCCGAGTGAGCAGTTCTTC,CASSLRREGPSEQFF
many,TRBV6-2/TRBV6-3,TRBJ1-2,TRBD1,TGTGCCAGCAGTCCCCCGGGACAGAGTTATGGCTACACCTTC,CASSPPGQSYGYTF
few,TRBV10-2,TRBJ1-5,-,TGCGCCAGCAGTGATCCGGGGGCGATGGGCAATCAGCCCCAGCATTTT,CASSDPGAMGNQPQHF
many,TRBV2,TRBJ2-7,-,TGTGCCAGCAGGGACCCGGGCACCTACGAGCAGTACTTC,CASRDPGTYEQYF
many,TRBV6-5,TRBJ2-3,TRBD2,TGTGCCAGCAGTTACTTGGGACTAGCATCGGACACGCAGTATTTT,CASSYLGLASDTQYF
many,TRBV3-1,TRBJ2-5,-,TGTGCCAGCAGCCCCCGGACGAGGGCCTATGGGACCCAGTACTTC,CASSPRTRAYGTQYF
-,TRBV3-1,TRBJ1-1,-,TGTGCCAGCAGCCAAGGACACGGCCGAGGGACTGAAGCTTTCTTT,CASSQGHGRGTEAFF